Listed below are T cell receptor beta chains from one sample, sequenced in a study of cytotoxic CD8 clonotypes in ibrutinib-treated CLL. Generated by immunoSEQ multiplex PCR, the TCRdb table keeps only in-frame clones and is missing some. The sample consists of around 330,000 clones, roughly two thirds of them appearing once. Material: PBMCs, obtained after 36 months of ibrutinib treatment. Receptors originate from a human donor with chronic lymphocytic leukemia. Each CDR3 is given with its conserved first and last residue. D genes are given only for firm matches. Part of the rows lack a size; the others show once, few, many or a class for expanded clones.

j_call	d_call	clone_size	v_call	cdr3_aa	cdr3_nt
TRBJ2-3	-	-	TRBV27	CASSLSGTITQYF	TGTGCCAGCAGTTTATCTGGGACGATAACGCAGTATTTT
TRBJ2-5	-	-	TRBV2	CASSAGRETQYF	TGTGCCAGCAGTGCGGGGCGGGAGACCCAGTACTTC
TRBJ1-1	-	-	TRBV29-1	CSVDPLKRMNTEAFF	TGCAGCGTTGATCCCCTCAAGCGTATGAACACTGAAGCTTTCTTT
TRBJ2-2	-	once	TRBV9	CASRTGASGELFF	TGTGCCAGCCGAACGGGGGCATCCGGGGAGCTGTTTTTT
TRBJ1-4	-	-	TRBV2	CASLTPEGAGEKLFF	TGTGCCAGTCTTACCCCCGAAGGGGCAGGGGAAAAACTGTTTTTT
TRBJ2-3	TRBD2	-	TRBV10-1	CASSEGTSGGSTDTQYF	TGCGCCAGCAGTGAGGGAACTAGCGGGGGTAGCACAGATACGCAGTATTTT
TRBJ2-1	TRBD2	-	TRBV4-1	CASSQDESGIGGRAYNEQFF	TGCGCCAGCAGCCAAGATGAGTCGGGAATTGGCGGGAGGGCCTACAATGAGCAGTTCTTC
TRBJ2-7	TRBD2	-	TRBV7-2	CASSPSGARHYEQYF	TGTGCCAGCAGCCCAAGCGGGGCCCGGCACTACGAGCAGTACTTC
TRBJ2-4	TRBD1	few	TRBV4-1	CASSQASDRVDKNIQYF	TGCGCCAGCAGCCAAGCGTCGGACAGGGTCGACAAAAACATTCAGTACTTC
TRBJ2-7	-	-	TRBV6-6	CASSQRGEQYF	TGTGCCAGCAGTCAAAGGGGGGAGCAGTACTTC
TRBJ2-7	-	-	TRBV18	CASSITSYEQYF	TGTGCCAGCTCAATTACGTCCTACGAGCAGTACTTC
TRBJ2-5	-	-	TRBV5-1	CASSLAGLQGETQYF	TGCGCCAGCAGCTTGGCTGGACTCCAGGGAGAGACCCAGTACTTC
TRBJ1-6	TRBD1	-	TRBV11-2	CASSLGTGVKVHF	TGTGCCAGCAGCCTCGGGACAGGGGTAAAGGTACACTTT
TRBJ1-3	-	once	TRBV28	CASSLIDSWGNTIYF	TGTGCCAGCAGTTTAATCGACAGTTGGGGAAACACCATATATTTT
TRBJ2-4	-	-	TRBV29-1	CSGKILAKNIQYF	TGCAGCGGAAAAATACTAGCCAAAAACATTCAGTACTTC
TRBJ2-1	-	-	TRBV4-1	CASSPPLTYNEQFF	TGCGCCAGCAGCCCCCCTTTGACCTACAATGAGCAGTTCTTC
TRBJ1-2	-	-	TRBV5-1	CASSLGSANYGYTF	TGCGCCAGCAGCTTGGGTAGCGCTAACTATGGCTACACCTTC
TRBJ2-3	-	-	TRBV29-1	CSVQDSGYTQYF	TGCAGCGTCCAGGACTCAGGCTATACGCAGTATTTT
TRBJ1-2	-	-	TRBV27	CASKTDLPYYGYTF	TGTGCCAGCAAGACAGACCTGCCCTATTATGGCTACACCTTC
TRBJ2-7	-	-	TRBV20-1	CSARTGGEQYF	TGCAGTGCGCGGACTGGCGGGGAGCAGTACTTC
TRBJ2-7	-	-	TRBV5-1	CASSSSGLSYEQYF	TGCGCCAGCAGTTCCTCCGGCCTCTCCTACGAGCAGTACTTC
TRBJ2-7	TRBD2	-	TRBV27	CASSPIAGAGNEQYF	TGTGCCAGCAGTCCAATAGCGGGAGCCGGGAACGAGCAGTACTTC
TRBJ2-2	TRBD2	-	TRBV18	CASSPILASNTGELFF	TGTGCCAGCTCACCCATACTAGCGTCGAACACCGGGGAGCTGTTTTTT
TRBJ2-7	TRBD2	-	TRBV4-1	CASSQEGASGSSYEQYF	TGCGCCAGCAGCCAAGAAGGGGCTAGCGGAAGCTCCTACGAGCAGTACTTC
TRBJ1-6	TRBD1	-	TRBV5-1	CASSGTGTGTNSPLHF	TGCGCCAGCAGCGGAACTGGGACAGGGACCAATTCACCCCTCCACTTT
TRBJ1-1	-	few	TRBV5-1	CASSLAKAFF	TGCGCCAGCAGCTTGGCCAAAGCTTTCTTT
TRBJ2-1	TRBD2	-	TRBV4-2	CASSQDLAGEPSYNEQFF	TGTGCCAGCAGCCAAGATCTAGCGGGGGAACCCTCCTACAATGAGCAGTTCTTC
TRBJ2-3	-	few	TRBV7-3	CASSRTNTDTQYF	TGTGCCAGCAGCCGGACTAACACAGATACGCAGTATTTT
TRBJ2-5	-	-	TRBV20-1	CMIGGTQYF	TGCATGATCGGAGGGACCCAGTACTTC
TRBJ1-1	-	-	TRBV5-6	CASSLRSTNTEAFF	TGTGCCAGCAGCTTGAGGTCTACGAACACTGAAGCTTTCTTT
TRBJ2-7	-	-	TRBV4-1	CASSPGPYEQYF	TGCGCCAGCAGCCCCGGGCCCTACGAGCAGTACTTC
TRBJ2-3	-	-	TRBV19	CASSISPVSHTDTQYF	TGTGCCAGTAGTATCTCACCAGTCTCCCACACAGATACGCAGTATTTT
TRBJ2-1	TRBD2	-	TRBV11-2	CASSLGRTSGPSSYNEQFF	TGTGCCAGCAGCTTAGGAAGGACTAGCGGCCCGAGCTCCTACAATGAGCAGTTCTTC
TRBJ1-1	-	-	TRBV2	CASSERSGDTEAFF	TGTGCCAGCAGTGAACGTTCAGGGGACACTGAAGCTTTCTTT
TRBJ2-2	-	few	TRBV5-4	CASSLAFGELFF	TGTGCCAGCAGCTTGGCGTTCGGGGAGCTGTTTTTT
TRBJ2-6	TRBD1	-	TRBV4-2	CASSQDLARQGAGANVLTF	TGTGCCAGCAGCCAAGATCTGGCGAGACAGGGTGCAGGGGCCAACGTCCTGACTTTC
TRBJ2-7	TRBD1	-	TRBV4-1	CASSQFSGGWSEQYF	TGCGCCAGCAGCCAGTTCTCAGGGGGTTGGTCCGAGCAGTACTTC